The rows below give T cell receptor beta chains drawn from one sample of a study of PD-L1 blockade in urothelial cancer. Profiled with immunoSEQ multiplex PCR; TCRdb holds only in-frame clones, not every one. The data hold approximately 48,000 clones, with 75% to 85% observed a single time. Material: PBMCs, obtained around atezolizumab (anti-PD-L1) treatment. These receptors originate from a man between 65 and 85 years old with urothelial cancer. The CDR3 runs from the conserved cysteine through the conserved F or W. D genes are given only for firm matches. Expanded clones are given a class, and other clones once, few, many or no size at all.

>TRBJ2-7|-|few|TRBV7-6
CASSQQGFGEQYF
TGTGCCAGCAGCCAACAGGGTTTTGGCGAGCAGTACTTC
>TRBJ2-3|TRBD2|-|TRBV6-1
CASKAGGPTDTQYF
TGTGCCAGTAAAGCGGGAGGGCCCACAGATACGCAGTATTTT
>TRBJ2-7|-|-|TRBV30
CAWSPDSRGQYF
TGTGCCTGGAGCCCGGACAGCCGAGGGCAGTACTTC
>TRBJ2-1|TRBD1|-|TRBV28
CASSRDRGSGEQFF
TGTGCCAGCAGCCGGGACAGGGGTTCTGGTGAGCAGTTCTTC
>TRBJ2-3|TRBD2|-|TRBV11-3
CASSLGTLGLASTDTQYF
TGTGCCAGCAGCTTGGGGACCTTGGGACTAGCGAGCACAGATACGCAGTATTTT
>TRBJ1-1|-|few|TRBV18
CASSPRQEGLNTEAFF
TGTGCCAGCTCACCAAGACAGGAAGGTCTGAACACTGAAGCTTTCTTT
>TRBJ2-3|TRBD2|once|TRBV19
CASTRSGGGTDTQYF
TGTGCCAGTACTAGAAGCGGGGGGGGCACAGATACGCAGTATTTT
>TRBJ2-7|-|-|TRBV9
CASSVGGSSYEQYF
TGTGCCAGCAGCGTAGGTGGCAGCTCCTACGAGCAGTACTTC
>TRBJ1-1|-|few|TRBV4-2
CASRGVRNTEAFF
TGTGCCAGCAGGGGCGTCAGGAACACTGAAGCTTTCTTT
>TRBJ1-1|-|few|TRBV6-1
CASSLLARTEAFF
TGTGCCAGCAGTTTGTTGGCCCGCACTGAAGCTTTCTTT
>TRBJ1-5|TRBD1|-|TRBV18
CASSQDRGNQPQHF
TGTGCCAGCTCCCAGGACAGGGGCAATCAGCCCCAGCATTTT